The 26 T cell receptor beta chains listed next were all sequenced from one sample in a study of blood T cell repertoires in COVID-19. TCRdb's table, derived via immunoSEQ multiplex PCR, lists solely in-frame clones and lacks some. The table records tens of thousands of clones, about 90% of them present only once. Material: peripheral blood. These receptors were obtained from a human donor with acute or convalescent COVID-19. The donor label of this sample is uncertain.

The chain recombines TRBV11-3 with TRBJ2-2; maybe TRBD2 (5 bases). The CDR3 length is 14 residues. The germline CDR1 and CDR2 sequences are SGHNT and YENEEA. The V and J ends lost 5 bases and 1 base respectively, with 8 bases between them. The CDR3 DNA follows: TGTGCCAGCAGCGCCGGGGAGAACACCGGGGAGCTGTTTTTT. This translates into CASSAGENTGELFF.

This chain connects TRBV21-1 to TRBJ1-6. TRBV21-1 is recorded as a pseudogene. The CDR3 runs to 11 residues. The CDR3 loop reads CASSSGSPLHF. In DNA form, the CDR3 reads TGTGCCAGCAGCTCCGGTTCACCCCTCCACTTT.

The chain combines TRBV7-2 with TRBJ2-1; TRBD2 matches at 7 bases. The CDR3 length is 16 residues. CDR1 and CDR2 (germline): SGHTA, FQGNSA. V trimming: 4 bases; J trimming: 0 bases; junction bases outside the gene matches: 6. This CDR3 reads CASSSERGDSYNEQFF. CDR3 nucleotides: TGTGCCAGCAGCTCCGAGCGGGGTGACTCCTACAATGAGCAGTTCTTC.

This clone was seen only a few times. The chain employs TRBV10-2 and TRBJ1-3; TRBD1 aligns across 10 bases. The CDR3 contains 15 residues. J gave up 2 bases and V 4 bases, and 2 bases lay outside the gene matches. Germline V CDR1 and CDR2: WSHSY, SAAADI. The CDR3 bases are TGCGCCAGCAGTGCCGGGACAGGGGCTGGAAACACCATATATTTT. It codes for CASSAGTGAGNTIYF.

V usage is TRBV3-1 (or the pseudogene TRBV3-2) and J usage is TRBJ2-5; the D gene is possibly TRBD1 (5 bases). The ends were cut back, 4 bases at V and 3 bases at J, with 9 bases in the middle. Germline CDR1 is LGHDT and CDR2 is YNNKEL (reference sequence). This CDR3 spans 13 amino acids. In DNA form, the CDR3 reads TGTGCCAGCAGCCTCAGGGCAGAAGAGACCCAGTACTTC. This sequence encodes CASSLRAEETQYF.

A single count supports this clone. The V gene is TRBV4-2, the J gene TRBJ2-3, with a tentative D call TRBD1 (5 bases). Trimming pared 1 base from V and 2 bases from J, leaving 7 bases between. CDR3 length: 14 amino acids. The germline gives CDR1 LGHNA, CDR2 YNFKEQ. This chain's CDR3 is CASSQGQHTDTQYF. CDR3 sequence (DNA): TGTGCCAGCAGCCAAGGACAGCACACAGATACGCAGTATTTT.

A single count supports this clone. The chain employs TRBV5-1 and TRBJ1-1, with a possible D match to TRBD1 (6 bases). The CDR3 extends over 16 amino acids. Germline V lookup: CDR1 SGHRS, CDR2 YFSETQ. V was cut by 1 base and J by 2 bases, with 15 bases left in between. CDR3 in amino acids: CASSLRTSGTNTEAFF. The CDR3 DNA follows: TGCGCCAGCAGCTTGCGAACCTCCGGGACAAACACTGAAGCTTTCTTT.

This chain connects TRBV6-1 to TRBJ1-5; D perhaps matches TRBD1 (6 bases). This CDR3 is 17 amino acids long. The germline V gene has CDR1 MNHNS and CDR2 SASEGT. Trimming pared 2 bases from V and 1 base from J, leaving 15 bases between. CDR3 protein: CASSEFGGSASNQPQHF. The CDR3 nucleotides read TGTGCCAGCAGTGAATTTGGGGGCAGTGCCAGCAATCAGCCCCAGCATTTT.

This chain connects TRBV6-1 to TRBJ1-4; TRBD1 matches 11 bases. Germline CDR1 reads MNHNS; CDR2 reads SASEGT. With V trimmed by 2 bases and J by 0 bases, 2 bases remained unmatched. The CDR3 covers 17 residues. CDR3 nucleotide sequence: TGTGCCAGCAGTGAAAGGACAGGGGGCGCAACTAATGAAAAACTGTTTTTT. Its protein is CASSERTGGATNEKLFF.

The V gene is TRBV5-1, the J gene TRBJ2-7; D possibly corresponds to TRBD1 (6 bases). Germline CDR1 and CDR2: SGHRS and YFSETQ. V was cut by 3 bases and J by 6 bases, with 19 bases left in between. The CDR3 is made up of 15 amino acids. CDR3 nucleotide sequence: TGCGCCAGCAGCTACCGCACAGGGTTTGGACGCGAGCAGTACTTC. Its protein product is CASSYRTGFGREQYF. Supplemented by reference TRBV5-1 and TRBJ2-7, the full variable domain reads KAGVTQTPRYLIKTRGQQVTLSCSPISGHRSVSWYQQTPGQGLQFLFEYFSETQRNKGNFPGRFSGRQFSNSRSEMNVSTLELGDSALYLCASSYRTGFGREQYFGPGTRLTVT.

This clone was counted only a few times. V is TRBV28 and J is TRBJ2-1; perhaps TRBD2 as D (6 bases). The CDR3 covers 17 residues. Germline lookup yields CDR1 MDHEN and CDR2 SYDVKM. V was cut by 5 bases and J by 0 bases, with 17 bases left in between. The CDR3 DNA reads TGTGCCAGCAGTACCAGGGACTCCACAAGCTCCTACAATGAGCAGTTCTTC. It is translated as CASSTRDSTSSYNEQFF. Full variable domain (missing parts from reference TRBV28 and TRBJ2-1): DVKVTQSSRYLVKRTGEKVFLECVQDMDHENMFWYRQDPGLGLRLIYFSYDVKMKEKGDIPEGYSVSREKKERFSLILESASTNQTSMYLCASSTRDSTSSYNEQFFGPGTRLTVL.

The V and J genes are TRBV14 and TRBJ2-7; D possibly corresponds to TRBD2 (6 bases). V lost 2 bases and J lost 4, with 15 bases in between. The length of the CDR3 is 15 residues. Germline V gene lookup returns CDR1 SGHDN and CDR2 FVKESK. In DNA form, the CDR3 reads TGTGCCAGCAGCCAAATGGAGGGTTTGCGGTACGAGCAGTACTTC. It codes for CASSQMEGLRYEQYF.

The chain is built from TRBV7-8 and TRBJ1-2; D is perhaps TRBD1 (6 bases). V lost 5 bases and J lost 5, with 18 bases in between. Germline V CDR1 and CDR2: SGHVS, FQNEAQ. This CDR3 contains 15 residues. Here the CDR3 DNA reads TGTGCCAGCAGCCTACCGGGGGGCGGGGAGTATGGCTACACCTTC. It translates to CASSLPGGGEYGYTF.

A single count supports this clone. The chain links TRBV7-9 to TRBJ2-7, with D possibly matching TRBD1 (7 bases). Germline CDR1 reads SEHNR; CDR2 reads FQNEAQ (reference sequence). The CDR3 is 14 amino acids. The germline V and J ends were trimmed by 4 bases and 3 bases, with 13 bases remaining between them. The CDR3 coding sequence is TGTGCCAGCAGCTCGACAGGGAGGAACTACGAGCAGTACTTC. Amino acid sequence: CASSSTGRNYEQYF. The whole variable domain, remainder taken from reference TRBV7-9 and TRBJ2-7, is DTGVSQNPRHKITKRGQNVTFRCDPISEHNRLYWYRQTLGQGPEFLTYFQNEAQLEKSRLLSDRFSAERPKGSFSTLEIQRTEQGDSAMYLCASSSTGRNYEQYFGPGTRLTVT.

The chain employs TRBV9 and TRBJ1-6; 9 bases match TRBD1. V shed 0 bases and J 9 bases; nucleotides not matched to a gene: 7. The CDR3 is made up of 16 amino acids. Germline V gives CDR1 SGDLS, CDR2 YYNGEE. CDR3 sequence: CASSVDGTGPGSPLHF. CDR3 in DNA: TGTGCCAGCAGCGTAGACGGGACAGGGCCCGGTTCACCCCTCCACTTT.

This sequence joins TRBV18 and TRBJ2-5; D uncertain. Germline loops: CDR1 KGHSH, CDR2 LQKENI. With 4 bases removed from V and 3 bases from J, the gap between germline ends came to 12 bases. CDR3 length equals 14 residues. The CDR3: CASSRSRVEETQYF. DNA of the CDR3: TGTGCCAGCTCACGCTCCCGGGTTGAAGAGACCCAGTACTTC.

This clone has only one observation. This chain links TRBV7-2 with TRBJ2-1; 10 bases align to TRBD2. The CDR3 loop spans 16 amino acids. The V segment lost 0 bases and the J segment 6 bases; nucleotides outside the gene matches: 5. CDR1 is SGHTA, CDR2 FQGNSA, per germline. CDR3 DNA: TGTGCCAGCAGCTTAGCGCGGCTAGCGGGGGCCAATGAGCAGTTCTTC. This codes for CASSLARLAGANEQFF.

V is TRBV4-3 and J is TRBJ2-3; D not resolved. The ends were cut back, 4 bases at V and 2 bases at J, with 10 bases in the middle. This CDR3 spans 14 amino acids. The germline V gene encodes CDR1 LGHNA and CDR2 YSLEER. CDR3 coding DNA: TGCGCCAGCAGCCGCCTACGGTACACAGATACGCAGTATTTT. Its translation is CASSRLRYTDTQYF.

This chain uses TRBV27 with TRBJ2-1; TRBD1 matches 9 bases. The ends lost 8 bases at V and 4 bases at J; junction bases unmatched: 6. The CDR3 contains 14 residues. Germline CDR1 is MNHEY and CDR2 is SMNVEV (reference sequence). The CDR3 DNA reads TGTGCCAGCTCTCGGGACAGGGAGTACAATGAGCAGTTCTTC. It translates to CASSRDREYNEQFF.

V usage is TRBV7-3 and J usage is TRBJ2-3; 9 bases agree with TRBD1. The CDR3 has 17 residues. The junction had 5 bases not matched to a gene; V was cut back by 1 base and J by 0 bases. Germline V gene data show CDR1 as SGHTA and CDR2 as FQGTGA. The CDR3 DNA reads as TGTGCCAGCAGCTTAATGGTGGGGACAGGGAGCACAGATACGCAGTATTTT. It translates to CASSLMVGTGSTDTQYF.

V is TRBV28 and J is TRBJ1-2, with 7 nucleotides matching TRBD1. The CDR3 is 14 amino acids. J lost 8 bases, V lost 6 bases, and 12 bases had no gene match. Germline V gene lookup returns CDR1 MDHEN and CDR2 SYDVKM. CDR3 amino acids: CASRTSDRPVGYTF. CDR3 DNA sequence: TGTGCCAGCAGAACCTCGGACAGGCCCGTGGGCTACACCTTC.

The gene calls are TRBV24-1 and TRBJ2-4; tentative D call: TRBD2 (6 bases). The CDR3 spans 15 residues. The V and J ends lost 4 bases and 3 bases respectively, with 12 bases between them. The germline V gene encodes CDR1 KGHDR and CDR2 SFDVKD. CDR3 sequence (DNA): TGTGCCACCAGTGAGGGGTTGGAGGGCAAAAACATTCAGTACTTC. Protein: CATSEGLEGKNIQYF.

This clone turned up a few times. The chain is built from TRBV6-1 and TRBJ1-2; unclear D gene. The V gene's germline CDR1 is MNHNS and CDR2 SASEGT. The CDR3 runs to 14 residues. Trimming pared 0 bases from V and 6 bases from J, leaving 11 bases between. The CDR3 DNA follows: TGTGCCAGCAGTGAAGCGAGCCGAGGCGATGGCTACACCTTC. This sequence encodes CASSEASRGDGYTF.

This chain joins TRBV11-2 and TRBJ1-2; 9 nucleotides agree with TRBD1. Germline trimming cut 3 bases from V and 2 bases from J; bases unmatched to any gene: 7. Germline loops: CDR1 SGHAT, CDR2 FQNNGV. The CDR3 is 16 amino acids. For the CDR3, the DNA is TGTGCCAGCAGCTTCCACCGGGACAGGGACAACTATGGCTACACCTTC. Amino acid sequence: CASSFHRDRDNYGYTF.

This chain's CDR3 is CASSESQIYEQYF. CDR3 bases: TGCGCCAGCAGTGAAAGTCAGATCTACGAGCAGTACTTC. The chain employs TRBV10-2 and TRBJ2-7; D unclear. The germline V gene encodes CDR1 WSHSY and CDR2 SAAADI. V shed 3 bases and J shed 3 bases, with 9 bases lying between them. This CDR3 has 13 residues.

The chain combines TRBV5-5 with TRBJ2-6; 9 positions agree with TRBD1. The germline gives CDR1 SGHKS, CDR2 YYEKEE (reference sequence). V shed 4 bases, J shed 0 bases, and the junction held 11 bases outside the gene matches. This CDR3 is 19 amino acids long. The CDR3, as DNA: TGTGCCAGCAGCATTCCCATGGACAGGGGCACCTCTGGGGCCAACGTCCTGACTTTC. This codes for CASSIPMDRGTSGANVLTF.